Below, 17 T cell receptor beta chains from the same sample are listed, as sequenced in a study of T cells in Graves' hyperthyroidism and ophthalmopathy. The source material, RNA transcripts, was used to amplify TCR beta CDR3 regions. RT-PCR in the first round (using the HTBI primer set) targeted the TCR CDR3. TCRdb itself ran the multiplex PCR reads through MiXCR, one entry per CDR3 protein. The repertoire consists of fewer than 750,000 distinct CDR3 sequences, with more than 14% occurring once and the leading ten covering 9.5% to 15%. The sequenced material came from blood. These receptors came from a woman aged 50 to 65 with Graves' ophthalmopathy.

This clonotype was seen ten or more times. The rearrangement links TRBV6-1 to TRBJ1-2; D uncertain. Trimming cost V 6 bases and J 8 bases, with 10 bases left between them. The CDR3 sequence is 11 residues long. The V gene's germline CDR1 is MNHNS and CDR2 SASEGT. CDR3 bases: TGTGCCAGCAGAGCCACGGCAGGCTACACCTTC. This translates into CASRATAGYTF.

This clonotype was seen many times. This sequence joins TRBV19 and TRBJ2-7; D call uncertain. The CDR3 is 14 residues long. The V end was cut by 3 bases, the J end by 1 base, with 10 bases between. The germline V gene encodes CDR1 LNHDA and CDR2 SQIVND (reference sequence). The CDR3 loop reads CASSILPGSYEQYF. In DNA form, the CDR3 reads TGTGCCAGTAGTATCCTACCAGGTTCCTACGAGCAGTACTTC.

This clonotype was detected ten times or more. The chain couples TRBV6-1 to TRBJ1-1, with D tentatively TRBD1 (5 bases). CDR1 and CDR2 (germline): MNHNS, SASEGT. The CDR3 sequence is 13 residues long. Trimming left V 5 bases short and J 11 bases short, with 18 bases between. CDR3 bases: TGTGCCAGCAGTAATCCGGGACCCGGCGGGGCTTTCTTT. It specifies CASSNPGPGGAFF.

This clonotype was found a few times. The chain employs TRBV7-8 and TRBJ2-7; tentatively, D is TRBD1 (5 bases). V gave up 1 base and J gave up 4 bases, with 8 bases separating them. The germline V gene has CDR1 SGHVS and CDR2 FQNEAQ. The CDR3 is made up of 13 amino acids. As DNA, the CDR3 is TGTGCCAGCAGCTTAGATGGACATTACGAGCAGTACTTC. It specifies CASSLDGHYEQYF.

This clonotype was observed at least ten times. The chain joins TRBV7-6 to TRBJ2-5; 9 bases match TRBD2. Germline trimming cut 5 bases from V and 4 bases from J; bases unmatched to any gene: 5. The CDR3 spans 14 residues. The germline V gene has CDR1 SGHVS and CDR2 FNYEAQ. The CDR3 protein is CASSLSGSTETQYF. The CDR3, as DNA: TGTGCCAGCAGCCTTAGCGGGAGTACAGAGACCCAGTACTTC.

This clonotype was recorded many times. J is TRBJ1-5 and V is TRBV18; D call uncertain. Germline CDR1 reads KGHSH; CDR2 reads LQKENI. This CDR3 is built from 15 residues. The V end lost 5 bases, the J end lost 4 bases, and 15 bases lay between the germline ends. In DNA, the CDR3 is TGTGCCAGCTCAAGCGCTGGGCCGGAAAATCAGCCCCAGCATTTT. Translated, it gives CASSSAGPENQPQHF.

This clonotype was seen many times. The J gene is TRBJ2-1, the V gene TRBV28; 7 bases agree with TRBD2. CDR1 and CDR2 (germline): MDHEN, SYDVKM. The trim removed 5 bases at V and 7 bases at J, leaving 14 bases unmatched. This CDR3 has 16 residues. The CDR3 region is CASSPLVGGSRNEQFF. DNA of the CDR3: TGTGCCAGCAGTCCCCTTGTCGGCGGGAGTCGGAATGAGCAGTTCTTC. The whole variable domain, filled in from reference TRBV28 and TRBJ2-1, reads DVKVTQSSRYLVKRTGEKVFLECVQDMDHENMFWYRQDPGLGLRLIYFSYDVKMKEKGDIPEGYSVSREKKERFSLILESASTNQTSMYLCASSPLVGGSRNEQFFGPGTRLTVL.

The rearrangement joins TRBV5-1 to TRBJ2-3; 7 bases fit TRBD1. This CDR3 comprises 14 residues. Unmatched junction bases numbered 8, after V lost 4 bases and J lost 6 bases. The germline V gene has CDR1 SGHRS and CDR2 YFSETQ. The CDR3: CASSLDTGVDTQYF. CDR3 DNA: TGCGCCAGCAGCCTGGATACAGGGGTCGATACGCAGTATTTT.

This clonotype was seen at least ten times. CDR3 region: CASSLVVATYNEQFF. DNA for the CDR3: TGTGCCAGCAGCTTAGTTGTAGCGACCTACAATGAGCAGTTCTTC. V and J are TRBV7-8 and TRBJ2-1, with D possibly being TRBD2 (5 bases). Germline loops: CDR1 SGHVS, CDR2 FQNEAQ. V lost 1 base and J lost 2, with 9 bases in between. The CDR3 covers 15 residues.

The V gene is TRBV6-1, the J gene TRBJ2-7, with a possible D match to TRBD2 (6 bases). From germline, CDR1 is MNHNS and CDR2 SASEGT. CDR3 size: 13 residues. Between the trimmed V and J ends, which lost 5 bases and 4 bases, there was a span of 12 bases. In DNA, the CDR3 is TGTGCCAGCAGTCGGGAGTCTAGGTACGAGCAGTACTTC. Amino acids: CASSRESRYEQYF.

This clonotype was observed a handful of times. The chain carries TRBV29-1 and TRBJ2-4, with D perhaps matching TRBD1 (6 bases). Per the germline V gene, CDR1 is SQVTM and CDR2 is ANQGSEA. The V end lost 8 bases, the J end lost 8 bases, and 16 bases lay between the germline ends. The CDR3 loop spans 12 amino acids. The CDR3 reads CSFQEGVDIQYF. Here the CDR3 DNA reads TGCAGCTTCCAAGAGGGGGTGGACATTCAGTACTTC.

The chain carries TRBV7-9 and TRBJ2-1; 13 bases agree with TRBD2. The trim removed 4 bases at V and 9 bases at J, leaving 6 bases unmatched. The CDR3 is 15 residues long. The germline CDR1 and CDR2 sequences are SEHNR and FQNEAQ (reference sequence). CDR3 in DNA: TGTGCCAGCAGCTCTCGGACTAGCGGGAGACTTGAGCAGTTCTTC. Translated: CASSSRTSGRLEQFF.

This clonotype turned up a few times. V usage is TRBV4-1 and J usage is TRBJ2-5; D is undetermined. Germline loops: CDR1 MGHRA, CDR2 YSYEKL. The germline V and J ends were trimmed by 1 base and 1 base, with 10 bases remaining between them. The CDR3 is made up of 15 amino acids. The CDR3 protein is CASSQGLGTQETQYF. The CDR3 bases are TGCGCCAGCAGCCAAGGGCTGGGCACCCAAGAGACCCAGTACTTC.

The V gene is TRBV20-1, the J gene TRBJ2-7; 9 bases agree with TRBD2. The CDR3 contains 14 residues. Trimming cost V 3 bases and J 1 base; bases outside gene matches: 4. Germline lookup yields CDR1 DFQATT and CDR2 SNEGSKA (reference sequence). The CDR3 here is CSASYSGSSYEQYF. The CDR3 nucleotides are TGCAGTGCTAGTTATAGCGGGAGTTCCTACGAGCAGTACTTC.

This clonotype was seen at least ten times. The V call is TRBV9, the J call TRBJ2-7; unclear D gene. The V end lost 0 bases, the J end lost 6 bases, and 13 bases lay between the germline ends. Germline values: CDR1 SGDLS, CDR2 YYNGEE. The CDR3 contains 14 residues. The CDR3 loop reads CASSVGNWVGEQYF. CDR3 nucleotides: TGTGCCAGCAGCGTAGGGAATTGGGTCGGCGAGCAGTACTTC.

As concerns this clonotype: This clone may be a read error of a much larger clone one base away. The gene calls are TRBV6-1 and TRBJ2-1, with TRBD2 identical over 8 bases. J gave up 4 bases and V 2 bases, and 7 bases lay outside the gene matches. The germline V gene has CDR1 MNHNS and CDR2 SASEGT. CDR3 length: 16 residues. CDR3 in amino acids: CASSEKSSGLYNEQFF. CDR3 DNA sequence: TGTGCCAGCAGTGAAAAGTCTAGCGGGTTGTACAATGAGCAGTTCTTC.

V and J are TRBV4-3 and TRBJ2-1; no definite D call. Trimming removed 5 bases from V and 6 bases from J, with 14 bases in between. CDR3 size: 14 residues. Germline V gene lookup returns CDR1 LGHNA and CDR2 YSLEER. The CDR3 loop is CASSLAHSPNEQFF. In DNA, the CDR3 is TGCGCCAGCAGCTTAGCCCATAGTCCCAATGAGCAGTTCTTC.